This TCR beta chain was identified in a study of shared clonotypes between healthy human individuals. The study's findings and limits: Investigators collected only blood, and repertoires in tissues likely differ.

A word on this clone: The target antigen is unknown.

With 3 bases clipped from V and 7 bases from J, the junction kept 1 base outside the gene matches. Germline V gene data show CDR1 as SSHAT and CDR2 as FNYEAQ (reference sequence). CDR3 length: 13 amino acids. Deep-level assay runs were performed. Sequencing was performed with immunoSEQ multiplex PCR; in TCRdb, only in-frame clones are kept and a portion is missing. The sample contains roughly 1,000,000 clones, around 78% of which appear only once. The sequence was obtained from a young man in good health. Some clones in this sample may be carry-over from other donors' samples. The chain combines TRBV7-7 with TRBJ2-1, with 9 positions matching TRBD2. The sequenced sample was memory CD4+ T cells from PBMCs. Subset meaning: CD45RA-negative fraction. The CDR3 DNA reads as TGTGCCAGCAGCTTGGGACTAGCAAATGAGCAGTTCTTC. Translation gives CASSLGLANEQFF.